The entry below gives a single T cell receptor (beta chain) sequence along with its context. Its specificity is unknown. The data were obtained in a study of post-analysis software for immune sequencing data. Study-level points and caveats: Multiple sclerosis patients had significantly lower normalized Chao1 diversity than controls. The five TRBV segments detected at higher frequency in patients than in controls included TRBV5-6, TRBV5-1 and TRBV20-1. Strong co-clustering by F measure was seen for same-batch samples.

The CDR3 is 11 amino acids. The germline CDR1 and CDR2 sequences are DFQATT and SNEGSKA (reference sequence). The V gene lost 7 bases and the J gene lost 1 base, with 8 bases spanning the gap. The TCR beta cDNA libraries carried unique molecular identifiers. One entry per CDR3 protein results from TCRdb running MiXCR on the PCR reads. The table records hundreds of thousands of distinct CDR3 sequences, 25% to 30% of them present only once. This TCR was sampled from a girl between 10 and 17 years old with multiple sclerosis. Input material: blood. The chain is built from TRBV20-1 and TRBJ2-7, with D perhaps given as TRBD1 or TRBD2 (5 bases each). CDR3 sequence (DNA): TGCAGTGTCGAGGGGTCCTACGAGCAGTACTTC. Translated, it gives CSVEGSYEQYF.